This TCR beta chain is from a study of regulatory T cells in long-lasting Graves disease. Notes on the study in general: Persistent patients shared 2,500 to 3,000 public clonotypes among themselves. Newly diagnosed patients shared fewer, at about 890. Persistent disease was characterized by preferential usage of TRBV28, TRBJ1-2 and TRBJ2-5.

The time point: persistent/refractory GD, antithyroid drugs over 5 years with positive TRAb. PBMC RNA was the source of the TCR library. The authors drew patients from an endocrinology department in Xi'an, China. Relying on iRepertoire HTBI primers and Arm-PCR of CDR3 regions, the team built TCR beta libraries. TCRdb reanalysed the multiplex PCR reads using MiXCR and keeps one entry per CDR3 protein. The sample yields about 660,000 distinct CDR3 sequences, around 30% seen once. Details on this clonotype: As yet, its antigen is unknown.

The CDR3 is made up of 14 amino acids. Germline values: CDR1 SQVTM, CDR2 ANQGSEA. V lost 7 bases and J lost 4; bases outside the gene matches: 5. The rearrangement uses TRBV29-1 and TRBJ1-6; 9 nucleotides agree with TRBD1. The sample here was peripheral blood mononuclear cells (PBMCs), taken when the disease was refractory, from a patient treated with antithyroid drugs. This TCR was sampled from a female donor with Graves disease. The DNA of the CDR3 is TGCAGCGCCAGGACAGGGGATTATAATTCACCCCTCCACTTT. Protein: CSARTGDYNSPLHF.